A single sample is the source of the 13 T cell receptor beta chains below, sequenced in a study of blood T cell repertoires in COVID-19. Only in-frame clones appear in the TCRdb table, and some are missing; sequencing was by immunoSEQ multiplex PCR. The data hold 140,000 to 150,000 clones, with about 83% observed a single time. Sequences were obtained from peripheral blood. These receptors were collected from a woman between 45 and 65 years old with active or convalescent COVID-19.

The chain recombines TRBV6-4 with TRBJ1-1, with TRBD1 identical over 8 bases. This CDR3 spans 13 amino acids. Trimming cost V 5 bases and J 8 bases; bases outside gene matches: 7. Germline V CDR1 and CDR2: MRHNA, SNTAGT. The CDR3 DNA reads as TGTGCCAGCAGTTTCGGACAGGGTCCCGAAGCTTTCTTT. Translated: CASSFGQGPEAFF.

V and J are TRBV13 and TRBJ2-5, with D hard to call. Trimming left V 2 bases short and J 4 bases short, with 2 bases between. CDR1 PRHDT and CDR2 FYEKMQ come from the germline V gene (reference sequence). The CDR3 length is 11 residues. The CDR3 here is CASSLRETQYF. In DNA, the CDR3 is TGTGCCAGCAGCTTACGAGAGACCCAGTACTTC.

The chain couples TRBV4-1 to TRBJ1-4; D is perhaps TRBD1 (5 bases). The germline CDR1 and CDR2 sequences are MGHRA and YSYEKL. Trimming shortened V by 5 bases and J by 5 bases, and 18 bases separated the two germline ends. The CDR3 is made up of 16 amino acids. CDR3 loop: CASSEAVRVGNEKLFF. In nucleotides, the CDR3 is TGCGCCAGCAGCGAGGCAGTCAGGGTAGGGAATGAAAAACTGTTTTTT.

The V call is TRBV7-9, the J call TRBJ2-2, with D possibly being TRBD2 (6 bases). The CDR3 is made up of 12 amino acids. Trimming shortened V by 3 bases and J by 9 bases, and 8 bases separated the two germline ends. Germline loops: CDR1 SEHNR, CDR2 FQNEAQ (reference sequence). The CDR3 reads CASSFGGRELFF. The CDR3 DNA reads TGTGCCAGCAGCTTCGGGGGTAGGGAGCTGTTTTTT.

The table lists this clone with a few counts. The chain couples TRBV7-9 to TRBJ2-7; 8 nucleotides align to TRBD1. V trimming: 3 bases; J trimming: 2 bases; junction bases outside the gene matches: 9. This CDR3 is 16 amino acids long. CDR1 SEHNR and CDR2 FQNEAQ come from the germline V gene (reference sequence). As DNA, the CDR3 is TGTGCCAGCAGCTTGCCCAGGGGGCTAAGTCCCTACGAGCAGTACTTC. Its translation is CASSLPRGLSPYEQYF.

This sequence joins TRBV7-8 and TRBJ2-3; 13 bases map to TRBD2. V lost 3 bases, J lost 3 bases, and 0 bases stayed unmatched. Germline assignment: CDR1 SGHVS and CDR2 FQNEAQ. CDR3 length equals 15 residues. CDR3 region: CASSLTSGGTDTQYF. The CDR3, as DNA: TGTGCCAGCAGCTTGACTAGCGGGGGGACAGATACGCAGTATTTT.

V usage is TRBV2 and J usage is TRBJ1-5, with D uncertain. Germline CDR1 is SNHLY and CDR2 is FYNNEI. This CDR3 contains 17 residues. Deletions cut 0 bases from V and 7 bases from J, with 19 bases between. The CDR3 spells CASSEARAGLPDQPQHF. The CDR3 bases are TGTGCCAGCAGTGAAGCGAGGGCAGGTCTACCGGACCAGCCCCAGCATTTT.

Notes on this clone: A read error may account for a junction end that differs from germline. The chain uses TRBV5-1 and TRBJ2-1; D might be TRBD1 (5 bases). CDR3 length equals 12 residues. Germline-derived CDR1 and CDR2 are SGHRS and YFSETQ. The CDR3 sequence is CASSFRGREEFF. As DNA, the CDR3 is TGCGCCAGCAGCTTTAGGGGTCGTGAGGAGTTCTTC.

The gene calls are TRBV4-1 and TRBJ1-2; D ambiguous. This CDR3 is built from 15 residues. Germline V gene lookup returns CDR1 MGHRA and CDR2 YSYEKL. Trimming shortened V by 1 base and J by 3 bases, and 12 bases separated the two germline ends. CDR3 DNA: TGCGCCAGCAGCCAAGTCTCGCAGGCAGACTATGGCTACACCTTC. It encodes CASSQVSQADYGYTF.

The chain uses TRBV9 and TRBJ2-3; weak D call: TRBD2 (6 bases). V was trimmed by 0 bases and J by 0 bases, leaving 17 bases between them. Germline CDR1 is SGDLS and CDR2 is YYNGEE. This CDR3 spans 18 amino acids. The CDR3 nucleotides are TGTGCCAGCAGCGTAGACGTGATTAGCGGTACTAGCACAGATACGCAGTATTTT. Translated, it gives CASSVDVISGTSTDTQYF.

The chain links TRBV19 to TRBJ1-1; 7 bases are a match to TRBD1. The germline CDR1 and CDR2 sequences are LNHDA and SQIVND (reference sequence). Losses at the gene ends were 7 bases for V and 3 bases for J; bases not matched to a gene: 8. CDR3 length equals 14 residues. The CDR3, as DNA: TGTGCCAGTATCCCGGACAGGTTCCACACTGAAGCTTTCTTT. Amino acid sequence: CASIPDRFHTEAFF.

The chain combines TRBV6-5 with TRBJ1-1; D perhaps matches TRBD1 (6 bases). The germline V gene has CDR1 MNHEY and CDR2 SVGAGI. This CDR3 has 14 residues. The V and J ends lost 1 base and 1 base respectively, with 7 bases between them. CDR3 sequence reads: CASSYLTGNTEAFF. As DNA, the CDR3 is TGTGCCAGCAGTTACTTGACAGGGAACACTGAAGCTTTCTTT.

This clone was recorded many times. The chain couples TRBV20-1 to TRBJ1-1, with D possibly matching TRBD1 (5 bases). V was trimmed by 3 bases and J by 8 bases, leaving 13 bases between them. CDR1 DFQATT and CDR2 SNEGSKA come from the germline V gene (reference sequence). The CDR3 totals 12 residues. CDR3 in amino acids: CSASNQGVEAFF. Written as DNA, the CDR3 is TGCAGTGCTAGTAATCAGGGCGTCGAAGCTTTCTTT.